Sequencing of this T cell receptor (beta chain) was carried out in a study of cytomegalovirus exposure and HLA in healthy donors. Study-level results: As a later analysis showed, several of the most significant clusters appeared to be linked to common viral pathogens. Analysis performed later showed TCR beta chains linked to HLA being more clonally expanded than equally common others.

This CDR3 region has 18 residues. Trimming left V 4 bases short and J 0 bases short, with 21 bases between. In germline, CDR1 is LNHDA, CDR2 SQIVND (reference sequence). Donors in the study were healthy people who gave bone marrow. Vbeta (60) and Jbeta (13) primers were used in the PCR. Here immunoSEQ multiplex PCR was the method, and the copy in TCRdb shows in-frame clones only, minus some. The table lists over 85,000 clones, 75% to 80% of them singletons. On this clone itself: Its antigen is currently unknown.

The sequenced sample consisted of PBMCs. The TCR was taken from a male donor in good health and CMV-seropositive. This chain connects TRBV19 to TRBJ1-1; maybe TRBD1 (5 bases). DNA of the CDR3: TGTGCCAGTAGTACCGCCTGGGGCAGGGAATATGTGAACACTGAAGCTTTCTTT. It encodes CASSTAWGREYVNTEAFF.